This is a list of T cell receptor beta chains from one sample in a study of T cell repertoires in cytomegalovirus infection. Their antigens remain unidentified. TCRdb used MiXCR to reprocess the reads, holding one entry per CDR3 protein. The repertoire holds about 700,000 distinct CDR3 sequences, with about 33% as singletons. The sequencing here drew on cultured PBMCs, taken from culture after CMV antigen stimulation. Source of these receptors: a human donor in good health (CMV status not recorded). Some clones in this sample may be carry-over from other donors' samples. The CDR3 runs from the conserved cysteine through the conserved F or W. A D gene is named only where the DNA matches it firmly. Clone size is shown for a subset of rows, as once, few, many or a class of expanded clone.

cdr3_length,j_call,clone_size,v_call,d_call,cdr3_nt,cdr3_aa
14,TRBJ1-4,many,TRBV7-8,NA,TGTGCCAGCACGCGCGGACGGAACGATGAAAAACTGTTTTTT,CASTRGRNDEKLFF
15,TRBJ2-1,NA,TRBV6-2/TRBV6-3,NA,TGTGCCAGCAGAACCGAAGGCCGGTCTTACAATGAGCAGTTCTTC,CASRTEGRSYNEQFF
14,TRBJ1-1,NA,TRBV19,NA,TGTGCCAGTAGTTCCCGGGACAAGCACACTGAAGCTTTCTTT,CASSSRDKHTEAFF
14,TRBJ1-5,NA,TRBV6-1,NA,TGTGCCAGCAGTCGCCGGGACATAAATCAGCCCCAGCATTTT,CASSRRDINQPQHF
16,TRBJ1-2,few,TRBV20-1,TRBD1,TGCAGTGCTAGAGACCTTGGGGGGACAGGGGACTATGGCTACACCTTC,CSARDLGGTGDYGYTF
14,TRBJ1-2,NA,TRBV12-3/TRBV12-4,NA,TGTGCCAGCAGCCCGTGGGGACCGCGGGCTGGCTACACCTTC,CASSPWGPRAGYTF
13,TRBJ1-4,few,TRBV4-1,NA,TGCGCCAGCGGACTGGCGGTGCATGAAAAACTGTTTTTT,CASGLAVHEKLFF
15,TRBJ2-3,NA,TRBV6-6,NA,TGTGCCAGCAATTCGGGGGGCGGTTGGACAGATACGCAGTATTTT,CASNSGGGWTDTQYF
17,TRBJ2-2,few,TRBV7-6,TRBD2,TGTGCCAGCAGCTTAACCCCGGGACTAGTTAACACCGGGGAGCTGTTTTTT,CASSLTPGLVNTGELFF
16,TRBJ1-4,NA,TRBV5-4,NA,TGTGCCAGCAGCCCCGGGCGGCAGGGCTCAAATGAAAAACTGTTTTTT,CASSPGRQGSNEKLFF
16,TRBJ1-3,few,TRBV7-9,TRBD1,TGTGCCAGCAGCTCACAGTTCCAGGGGGACGGAAACACCATATATTTT,CASSSQFQGDGNTIYF
16,TRBJ2-3,NA,TRBV19,NA,TGTGCCAGTAGTATTCAGGGGGGGCCTAGCACAGATACGCAGTATTTT,CASSIQGGPSTDTQYF
14,TRBJ1-1,NA,TRBV6-1,NA,TGTGCCAGCAGTGAAGGTGCTTCTTCCACTGAAGCTTTCTTT,CASSEGASSTEAFF
14,TRBJ2-2,NA,TRBV7-2,NA,TGTGCCAGCAGCTTTAGGGACAACACCGGGGAGCTGTTTTTT,CASSFRDNTGELFF
15,TRBJ2-3,few,TRBV19,TRBD2,TGTGCCAGTAGTCAACTAGCGGGAGTTAGAGATACGCAGTATTTT,CASSQLAGVRDTQYF
16,TRBJ2-2,NA,TRBV2,TRBD2,TGTGCCAGCAGTGGGATAGCGGGACTAAACACCGGGGAGCTGTTTTTT,CASSGIAGLNTGELFF
14,TRBJ2-7,NA,TRBV6-2/TRBV6-3,TRBD2,TGTGCCAGCAGTTACTATAGCGGGGGCTACGAGCAGTACTTC,CASSYYSGGYEQYF
14,TRBJ2-7,few,TRBV27,TRBD1,TGTGCCAGCAGTGTACAGGGGTCGGCCTACGAGCAGTACTTC,CASSVQGSAYEQYF
15,TRBJ1-5,many,TRBV7-8,NA,TGTGCCAGCAGCCCCAGAGGTCCCCCCGGGGAGCCCCAGCATTTT,CASSPRGPPGEPQHF
15,TRBJ2-1,many,TRBV4-1,TRBD2,TGCGCCAGCAGCCAGAGACTAGCGGGCAACAATGAGCAGTTCTTC,CASSQRLAGNNEQFF
13,TRBJ1-2,NA,TRBV5-4,TRBD1,TGTGCCAGCAGCATAGCAGGGGGCCGGGGCTACACCTTC,CASSIAGGRGYTF
14,TRBJ2-1,NA,TRBV2,NA,TGTGCCAGCAGCCCGGGGGCCCACTACAATGAGCAGTTCTTC,CASSPGAHYNEQFF